The rows below give T cell receptor beta chains drawn from one sample of a study of CD8+ T cells in alopecia areata. TCRdb's table, derived via immunoSEQ multiplex PCR, lists solely in-frame clones and lacks some. The top ten clones hold about 17% of a sample with approximately 65,000 clones, more than 40% of them seen once. The source was CD8+ T cells sorted from blood, collected at week 0. The receptors here all came from a human donor with alopecia areata. Each CDR3 is given with its conserved first and last residue. A D gene is named only where the DNA matches it firmly. Size values are once, few and many counts, or a class for expanded clones, and some rows have none.

V gene	J gene	clone size	D gene	CDR3 protein	CDR3 DNA
TRBV9	TRBJ2-5	few	TRBD2	CASSVGGAGVVETQYF	TGTGCCAGCAGCGTAGGGGGAGCGGGAGTTGTTGAGACCCAGTACTTC
TRBV19	TRBJ2-1	-	TRBD2	CASSITTGGNEQFF	TGTGCCAGTAGTATAACGACGGGGGGCAATGAGCAGTTCTTC
TRBV27	TRBJ2-3	-	TRBD2	CASSIEAGALTDTQYF	TGTGCCAGCAGTATCGAAGCGGGGGCCCTCACAGATACGCAGTATTTT
TRBV2	TRBJ1-4	few	-	CASSETWRANEKLFF	TGTGCCAGCAGTGAGACCTGGAGAGCTAATGAAAAACTGTTTTTT
TRBV25-1	TRBJ2-7	few	-	CASRDGGEQYF	TGTGCCAGCCGGGACGGGGGTGAGCAGTACTTC
TRBV5-4	TRBJ2-7	-	-	CASSSAPGAYEQYF	TGTGCCAGCAGCTCCGCGCCCGGAGCCTACGAGCAGTACTTC
TRBV30	TRBJ2-1	-	TRBD2	CAWTAGLGSNEQFF	TGTGCCTGGACCGCGGGACTAGGTTCCAATGAGCAGTTCTTC
TRBV6-4	TRBJ2-5	-	TRBD2	CASSDSMGGDVKTQYF	TGTGCCAGCAGTGACTCGATGGGAGGGGATGTAAAGACCCAGTACTTC
TRBV4-1	TRBJ1-5	few	-	CASSQEIGAGWPQHF	TGCGCCAGCAGCCAAGAGATAGGGGCCGGGTGGCCCCAGCATTTT
TRBV27	TRBJ2-7	-	-	CASSLGGALTYF	TGTGCCAGCAGTTTAGGGGGGGCCCTGACGTACTTC
TRBV7-3	TRBJ2-1	-	-	CASSLAVYNEQFF	TGTGCCAGCAGCTTAGCGGTCTACAATGAGCAGTTCTTC
TRBV29-1	TRBJ2-1	few	-	CSVVPSYEQFF	TGCAGCGTTGTGCCTAGCTATGAGCAGTTCTTC
TRBV19	TRBJ2-7	-	-	CASSLGTPTYEQYF	TGTGCCAGTAGCCTCGGGACTCCGACCTACGAGCAGTACTTC
TRBV11-2	TRBJ2-7	few	-	CASTTLTYEQYF	TGTGCCAGCACCACCTTGACCTACGAGCAGTACTTC
TRBV2	TRBJ2-7	once	-	CASRAGVVSYEQYF	TGTGCCAGCAGAGCTGGCGTGGTCTCCTACGAGCAGTACTTC
TRBV27	TRBJ2-1	-	-	CASSLGRVPEQFF	TGTGCCAGCAGTCTGGGACGAGTCCCTGAGCAGTTCTTC
TRBV7-6	TRBJ2-7	-	-	CASSLVPYEQYF	TGTGCCAGCAGCTTAGTCCCCTACGAGCAGTACTTC
TRBV9	TRBJ1-1	once	-	CASSVSGGPYTEAFF	TGTGCCAGCAGCGTTAGCGGCGGGCCTTACACTGAAGCTTTCTTT
TRBV4-3	TRBJ2-1	-	TRBD2	CASSQFLGGFGGEQFF	TGCGCCAGCAGCCAATTTTTGGGGGGGTTCGGTGGTGAGCAGTTCTTC
TRBV29-1	TRBJ2-7	-	-	CSVTGASYEQYF	TGCAGCGTAACCGGGGCCTCCTACGAGCAGTACTTC
TRBV11-2	TRBJ2-2	-	-	CASSLGGAGELFF	TGTGCCAGCAGCTTAGGGGGGGCCGGGGAGCTGTTTTTT
TRBV30	TRBJ2-6	-	-	CAWSVGSGANVLTF	TGTGCCTGGAGTGTCGGGTCTGGGGCCAACGTCCTGACTTTC
TRBV9	TRBJ2-1	medium-sized	TRBD2	CASSSPPAGESSEQFF	TGTGCCAGCAGCTCGCCGCCCGCGGGAGAAAGTTCTGAGCAGTTCTTC
TRBV7-9	TRBJ1-1	-	-	CASSLEEGNEAFF	TGTGCCAGCAGCTTAGAGGAAGGGAATGAAGCTTTCTTT
TRBV2	TRBJ2-1	-	-	CASSWSSDEQFF	TGTGCCAGCAGCTGGTCTAGTGATGAGCAGTTCTTC
TRBV29-1	TRBJ2-6	few	-	CSVEIWTAAGANVLTF	TGCAGCGTTGAAATCTGGACAGCAGCTGGGGCCAACGTCCTGACTTTC
TRBV7-2	TRBJ1-3	few	-	CASSRTAGNTIYF	TGTGCCAGCAGCAGGACAGCCGGAAACACCATATATTTT
TRBV5-6	TRBJ1-5	-	TRBD1	CASSLGQGTDQPQHF	TGTGCCAGCAGCTTGGGACAGGGGACAGACCAGCCCCAGCATTTT
TRBV27	TRBJ2-7	-	-	CASSEAEGLPYEQYF	TGTGCCAGCAGTGAAGCAGAAGGACTACCCTACGAGCAGTACTTC
TRBV5-6	TRBJ1-5	once	-	CASSLGSNQPQHF	TGTGCCAGCAGCTTGGGGAGCAATCAGCCCCAGCATTTT
TRBV30	TRBJ2-1	-	TRBD2	CAWNLAGYGDEQFF	TGTGCCTGGAACCTAGCGGGTTATGGCGATGAGCAGTTCTTC
TRBV7-9	TRBJ2-2	-	TRBD1	CASSSGQGNTGELFF	TGTGCCAGCAGCTCGGGACAGGGGAACACCGGGGAGCTGTTTTTT
TRBV6-6	TRBJ1-1	-	TRBD1	CASSYLGQGHQAFF	TGTGCCAGCAGTTACTTGGGACAGGGGCATCAAGCTTTCTTT
TRBV15	TRBJ2-5	-	TRBD2	CATSFPLAGGPRETQYF	TGTGCCACCAGCTTCCCCCTAGCGGGAGGGCCGCGGGAGACCCAGTACTTC
TRBV29-1	TRBJ1-2	-	-	CSVERPIGYTF	TGCAGCGTTGAACGACCCATTGGCTACACCTTC
TRBV27	TRBJ1-1	-	-	CASAPSSPNTEAFF	TGTGCCAGCGCCCCTAGTTCCCCGAACACTGAAGCTTTCTTT
TRBV2	TRBJ2-3	many	TRBD2	CASSDASGRPDTQYF	TGTGCCAGCAGTGACGCTAGCGGGCGACCAGATACGCAGTATTTT
TRBV27	TRBJ2-7	-	TRBD2	CASSSGTSGAYEQYF	TGTGCCAGCAGTTCCGGGACTAGCGGAGCCTACGAGCAGTACTTC
TRBV7-2	TRBJ2-1	-	TRBD2	CATREAYNEQFF	TGTGCCACCCGGGAGGCTTACAATGAGCAGTTCTTC
TRBV9	TRBJ2-7	-	TRBD2	CASSGGEASGRDEQYF	TGTGCCAGCAGTGGCGGTGAGGCTAGCGGGAGGGACGAGCAGTACTTC
TRBV29-1	TRBJ2-1	few	-	CSVPGDGVYNEQFF	TGCAGCGTCCCCGGGGACGGGGTCTACAATGAGCAGTTCTTC
TRBV30	TRBJ2-2	once	TRBD1	CAWRLRAGTGGNTGELFF	TGTGCCTGGAGACTTAGAGCCGGGACAGGGGGGAATACCGGGGAGCTGTTTTTT
TRBV2	TRBJ2-5	many	TRBD2	CASSTLSGEGRETQYF	TGTGCCAGCAGTACCCTCTCGGGGGAGGGCCGAGAGACCCAGTACTTC
TRBV7-9	TRBJ2-1	few	TRBD2	CASRGASGRTSRGNEQFF	TGTGCCAGTAGAGGAGCTAGCGGGAGAACATCCCGGGGGAATGAGCAGTTCTTC
TRBV7-2	TRBJ2-7	-	-	CASSHREDYEQYF	TGTGCCAGCAGCCACCGGGAAGATTACGAGCAGTACTTC